The 8 T cell receptor beta chains below come from one sample, sequenced in a study of blood T cell repertoires in COVID-19. Generated by immunoSEQ multiplex PCR, the TCRdb table keeps only in-frame clones and is missing some. The data show more than 65,000 clones, about 80% seen once. The specimen sequenced was peripheral blood. These receptors were collected from a woman in her seventies with acute or convalescent COVID-19.

The J gene is TRBJ2-3, the V gene TRBV11-2; D gene unclear. This CDR3 is 15 amino acids long. Germline V gene lookup returns CDR1 SGHAT and CDR2 FQNNGV. V lost 4 bases and J 1 base, leaving 12 bases between the germline ends. The CDR3 coding sequence is TGTGCCAGCAGCTCCCCGGTAATGCGCACAGATACGCAGTATTTT. Translated: CASSSPVMRTDTQYF.

This clone occurred a few times. The gene calls are TRBV7-9 and TRBJ2-7, with a possible D match to TRBD1 (6 bases). Trimming took off 8 bases at V and 2 bases at J, with 22 bases between the two ends. Per the germline V gene, CDR1 is SEHNR and CDR2 is FQNEAQ (reference sequence). This CDR3 comprises 16 residues. In DNA form, the CDR3 reads TGTGCCAGCGTAACAAGTAGGGCAGGGGATACCTACGAGCAGTACTTC. Translated: CASVTSRAGDTYEQYF.

This clone was picked up a small number of times. The rearrangement joins TRBV7-8 to TRBJ2-1; D may be TRBD2 (6 bases). The CDR3 runs 15 residues. V dropped 5 bases and J dropped 3 bases, with 14 bases sitting between them. CDR1 and CDR2 from the germline V gene are SGHVS and FQNEAQ. The CDR3 region is CASSHGGAVYNEQFF. In nucleotides, the CDR3 is TGTGCCAGCAGCCACGGCGGGGCGGTCTACAATGAGCAGTTCTTC.

The rearrangement joins TRBV4-2 to TRBJ1-1, with 8 bases identical to TRBD1. The CDR3 has 15 residues. V lost 4 bases, J lost 4 bases, and 8 bases stayed unmatched. Looked up from germline, CDR1 is LGHNA and CDR2 is YNFKEQ. CDR3 DNA: TGTGCCAGCAGCCTCACAGGGGGAGGGGGCACTGAAGCTTTCTTT. Amino acid sequence: CASSLTGGGGTEAFF.

This chain joins TRBV28 and TRBJ2-3; 9 bases fit TRBD2. The germline CDR1 and CDR2 sequences are MDHEN and SYDVKM. CDR3 length: 17 amino acids. The J segment lost 0 bases and the V segment lost 7 bases, leaving 11 bases of the junction unmatched. The CDR3 here is CASNKAGGRRSTDTQYF. The CDR3 DNA is TGTGCCAGCAACAAAGCGGGGGGCAGAAGAAGCACAGATACGCAGTATTTT. Full variable domain (rest looked up from reference TRBV28 and TRBJ2-3): DVKVTQSSRYLVKRTGEKVFLECVQDMDHENMFWYRQDPGLGLRLIYFSYDVKMKEKGDIPEGYSVSREKKERFSLILESASTNQTSMYLCASNKAGGRRSTDTQYFGPGTRLTVL.

For the CDR3, the DNA is TGTGCCAGCAGCTACAACCAAGGGGTGGCAGATACGCAGTATTTT. Amino acids: CASSYNQGVADTQYF. The V call is TRBV5-6, the J call TRBJ2-3; TRBD1 is a possible D gene (5 bases). CDR1 is SGHDT, CDR2 YYEEEE, per germline. The CDR3 runs 15 residues. Trimming removed 3 bases from V and 4 bases from J, with 15 bases in between. The whole variable domain, filled in from reference TRBV5-6 and TRBJ2-3, reads DAGVTQSPTHLIKTRGQQVTLRCSPKSGHDTVSWYQQALGQGPQFIFQYYEEEERQRGNFPDRFSGHQFPNYSSELNVNALLLGDSALYLCASSYNQGVADTQYFGPGTRLTVL.

In its sample, this clone was seen once. This chain's CDR3 is CASSLFEDRGQETQYF. Here the CDR3 DNA reads TGTGCCAGCAGTTTATTTGAGGACAGGGGTCAAGAGACCCAGTACTTC. This chain connects TRBV28 to TRBJ2-5, with 9 bases identical to TRBD1. J lost 2 bases, V lost 1 base, and 5 bases had no gene match. Per germline, CDR1 MDHEN and CDR2 SYDVKM. The CDR3 is 16 residues long.

This CDR3 is CASSPLAGGYHEQYF. CDR3 bases: TGTGCCAGCAGTCCCCTAGCGGGAGGATACCACGAGCAGTACTTC. V is TRBV28 and J is TRBJ2-7, with 11 bases that match TRBD2. Germline V CDR1 and CDR2: MDHEN, SYDVKM. The ends lost 5 bases at V and 5 bases at J; junction bases unmatched: 8. The CDR3 runs 15 residues.